This T cell receptor beta chain was identified during a study of cytomegalovirus exposure and HLA in healthy donors. Study-level results: Analyzed later, association rates of TCRs varied across HLA loci, with DRB1 most and HLA-C fewest. It was assumed in the presence/absence analyses that sequencing depth was roughly uniform across donors. Specific recognition of CMV antigens was confirmed in vitro for a few chains (all CMV-associated).

A note on this clone: Its antigen is unidentified.

The CDR3 is made up of 11 amino acids. V was trimmed by 3 bases and J by 4 bases, leaving 4 bases between them. Germline CDR1 reads SQVTM; CDR2 reads ANQGSEA. A multiplex PCR was run with 60 Vbeta primers and 13 Jbeta primers. TCRdb's copy holds only in-frame clones and misses some; the assay was immunoSEQ multiplex PCR. The data contain approximately 88,000 clones, 50% to 80% of them singletons. Specimen: PBMCs. This chain links TRBV29-1 with TRBJ1-3; D call uncertain. This sequence originates from a man in his sixties in good health and CMV-seronegative. CDR3 nucleotides: TGCAGCGTTGATGGCGGAAACACCATATATTTT. Encoded protein: CSVDGGNTIYF.